The 14 T cell receptor beta chains below come from one sample, sequenced in a study of T cells after yellow fever vaccination. MiXCR, run by TCRdb on the 5' RACE reads, gives a single entry per CDR3 protein. The profile shows roughly 110,000 distinct CDR3 sequences, 8.4% of them singletons. The material sequenced was CD8+ T cells sorted from PBMCs, taken 45 days after the yellow fever booster vaccination. The receptors were gathered from a man aged 25 to 45 who received the YFV17D yellow fever vaccine.

V usage is TRBV14 and J usage is TRBJ2-1; 9 bases line up with TRBD2. The ends lost 4 bases at V and 5 bases at J; junction bases unmatched: 6. The V gene's germline CDR1 is SGHDN and CDR2 FVKESK. The CDR3 spans 15 residues. The CDR3 DNA is TGTGCCAGCAGCCTTTTTAGCGGGGGACACAATGAGCAGTTCTTC. Residues: CASSLFSGGHNEQFF. Supplemented by reference TRBV14 and TRBJ2-1, the full variable domain reads EAGVTQFPSHSVIEKGQTVTLRCDPISGHDNLYWYRRVMGKEIKFLLHFVKESKQDESGMPNNRFLAERTGGTYSTLKVQPAELEDSGVYFCASSLFSGGHNEQFFGPGTRLTVL.

By proportion, this clonotype is medium-sized. The rearrangement joins TRBV12-3 or TRBV12-4 to TRBJ2-3; D could derive from TRBD1 or TRBD2 (6 bases each). Trimming pared 4 bases from V and 0 bases from J, leaving 17 bases between. This CDR3 has 17 amino acids. The CDR3 sequence: CASSSTHTGASTDTQYF. The CDR3 bases are TGTGCCAGCAGTTCCACCCATACGGGGGCTAGCACAGATACGCAGTATTTT.

This clonotype was observed many times. This rearrangement joins TRBV27 to TRBJ2-7; possibly TRBD1 or TRBD2 for D (5 bases each). V was clipped by 8 bases and J by 4 bases, with 15 bases between them. CDR3 length: 13 amino acids. Germline V gene data show CDR1 as MNHEY and CDR2 as SMNVEV (reference sequence). The CDR3 DNA reads as TGTGCCAGCTCGGGGCAGGGTGCATACGAGCAGTACTTC. Translated, it gives CASSGQGAYEQYF.

This clonotype occurred a few times. CDR3 in amino acids: CSARDLSGSVSDTQYF. CDR3 nucleotides: TGCAGTGCTAGAGATCTTAGCGGGAGTGTGTCAGATACGCAGTATTTT. The chain has TRBV20-1 and TRBJ2-3, with 9 bases fitting TRBD2. Germline-derived CDR1 and CDR2 are DFQATT and SNEGSKA (reference sequence). The CDR3 is 16 residues long. J was trimmed by 4 bases and V by 0 bases; bases with no gene match: 8.

This clonotype was found many times. The chain uses TRBV12-3 or TRBV12-4 and TRBJ2-1, with 10 bases fitting TRBD2. The CDR3 is 16 amino acids. With 10 bases clipped from V and 8 bases from J, the junction kept 17 bases outside the gene matches. CDR3 amino acids: CAIPGPGTSVNDEQFF. The CDR3 nucleotides read TGTGCCATTCCAGGACCGGGGACTAGCGTTAACGATGAGCAGTTCTTC.

This clonotype is medium-sized. This chain connects TRBV6-6 to TRBJ2-7; the D gene is possibly TRBD2 (6 bases). This CDR3 is 15 amino acids long. Trimming removed 0 bases from V and 0 bases from J, with 9 bases in between. Germline V gives CDR1 MNHNY, CDR2 SVGAGI (reference sequence). CDR3 loop: CASSYSGGISYEQYF. In nucleotides, the CDR3 is TGTGCCAGCAGTTACTCGGGCGGGATCTCCTACGAGCAGTACTTC.

This clonotype occurred many times. The chain employs TRBV29-1 and TRBJ2-5, with D tentatively TRBD2 (5 bases). Germline assignment: CDR1 SQVTM and CDR2 ANQGSEA. Deletions cut 8 bases from V and 3 bases from J, with 10 bases between. The CDR3 has 11 residues. DNA for the CDR3: TGCAGCCCCATGGAGGAAGAGACCCAGTACTTC. Encoded protein: CSPMEEETQYF.

Ten or more counts support this clonotype. The V gene is TRBV20-1, the J gene TRBJ2-3; 10 bases are a match to TRBD2. Trimming removed 0 bases from V and 8 bases from J; junction bases left unmatched: 8. CDR3 length equals 15 residues. The germline CDR1 and CDR2 sequences are DFQATT and SNEGSKA (reference sequence). CDR3 loop: CSARDLEASGGTQYF. The CDR3 DNA is TGCAGTGCTAGAGATCTCGAAGCTAGCGGGGGTACGCAGTATTTT.

In this sample, this clonotype turned up a few times. The chain links TRBV2 to TRBJ2-3; D call uncertain. This CDR3 contains 16 residues. With 2 bases removed from V and 2 bases from J, the gap between germline ends came to 14 bases. Germline-derived CDR1 and CDR2 are SNHLY and FYNNEI. The CDR3 nucleotides are TGTGCCAGCAGTGAATTTGGTTTTAGGAACACAGATACGCAGTATTTT. Amino acid sequence: CASSEFGFRNTDTQYF.

About this clonotype itself: A much larger clone lies a single base off, so this may be a read error. V is TRBV7-9 and J is TRBJ2-1; 10 nucleotides align to TRBD2. There are 16 residues in the CDR3. Looked up from germline, CDR1 is SEHNR and CDR2 is FQNEAQ (reference sequence). CDR3 DNA: TGTGCCAGCAGCTTAGCGCTGGGACTAGCGCTTCGGGAGCAGATCTTC. It specifies CASSLALGLALREQIF.

This clonotype was counted many times. V and J are TRBV29-1 and TRBJ2-7, with D unresolved. There are 11 residues in the CDR3. Germline CDR1 SQVTM, CDR2 ANQGSEA. V gave up 0 bases and J gave up 6 bases, with 6 bases separating them. CDR3 bases: TGCAGCGTTGAAGATGGCATCGAGCAGTACTTC. Its protein product is CSVEDGIEQYF.

This clonotype occurred many times. This rearrangement joins TRBV11-2 to TRBJ2-5, with D perhaps TRBD1 or TRBD2 (5 bases each). This CDR3 has 14 amino acids. Trimming left V 7 bases short and J 1 base short, with 13 bases between. In germline, CDR1 is SGHAT, CDR2 FQNNGV. The CDR3 coding sequence is TGTGCCAGCATGGGGGTACAGGCCCAAGAGACCCAGTACTTC. Its translation is CASMGVQAQETQYF.

This clonotype was recorded many times. The genes are TRBV6-5 and TRBJ1-1; D call uncertain. Per the germline V gene, CDR1 is MNHEY and CDR2 is SVGAGI. V gave up 5 bases and J gave up 1 base, with 8 bases separating them. There are 13 residues in the CDR3. The CDR3 spells CASSPRSNTEAFF. Written as DNA, the CDR3 is TGTGCCAGCAGTCCTCGATCGAACACTGAAGCTTTCTTT.

This clonotype was observed at least ten times. The CDR3 is CSARDRTFGYTF. In DNA, the CDR3 is TGCAGTGCTAGAGATCGCACGTTTGGCTACACCTTC. The rearrangement joins TRBV20-1 to TRBJ1-2; D not resolved. This CDR3 is built from 12 residues. Germline CDR1 and CDR2: DFQATT and SNEGSKA (reference sequence). The V end was cut by 0 bases, the J end by 7 bases, with 9 bases between.